The rows below give T cell receptor beta chains drawn from one sample of a study of T cell responses to AZD1222 COVID-19 vaccine. Profiled with immunoSEQ multiplex PCR; TCRdb holds only in-frame clones, not every one. The sample lists 150,000 to 200,000 clones, almost 95% occurring once. The material was peripheral blood, obtained on day 0 of AZD1222 vaccination. The source is an adult in good health. The CDR3 runs from the conserved cysteine through the conserved F or W. D genes are given only for firm matches. Not all rows give a size; the values are once, few, many and, for expanded clones, a class.

clone_size j_call d_call v_call cdr3_aa cdr3_nt
once TRBJ1-5 . TRBV10-3 CAITDSPNQPQHF TGTGCCATCACGGACAGCCCTAATCAGCCCCAGCATTTT
. TRBJ2-5 . TRBV5-6 CASSLNEETQYF TGTGCCAGCAGCTTAAACGAAGAGACCCAGTACTTC
. TRBJ2-2 . TRBV7-6 CASSLGGAGELFF TGTGCCAGCAGCTTAGGTGGGGCCGGGGAGCTGTTTTTT
. TRBJ1-1 . TRBV11-2 CASSLSGIGTEAFF TGTGCCAGCAGCTTATCAGGGATTGGCACTGAAGCTTTCTTT
. TRBJ1-1 . TRBV2 CASSEVWGVTEAFF TGTGCCAGCAGTGAGGTCTGGGGAGTCACTGAAGCTTTCTTT
. TRBJ1-1 TRBD1 TRBV10-3 CAISGQGTDGEAFF TGTGCCATCAGTGGCCAGGGGACAGATGGAGAAGCTTTCTTT
. TRBJ1-1 . TRBV6-5 CASSLSGAEAFF TGTGCCAGCAGTCTTTCCGGCGCTGAAGCTTTCTTT
. TRBJ1-5 . TRBV5-5 CASSLGGTVNQPQHF TGTGCCAGCAGCTTGGGAGGGACGGTCAATCAGCCCCAGCATTTT
. TRBJ1-6 . TRBV30 CAWSVQVGEVMNSPLHF TGTGCCTGGAGTGTACAAGTTGGTGAGGTGATGAATTCACCCCTCCACTTT
. TRBJ2-3 . TRBV4-1 CASSQVSTGDDTQYF TGCGCCAGCAGCCAAGTATCGACTGGCGATGATACGCAGTATTTT
. TRBJ1-3 . TRBV6-1 CASSEARVRNTIYF TGTGCCAGCAGTGAAGCGAGGGTTCGAAACACCATATATTTT
once TRBJ2-1 . TRBV7-9 CASNQGAGVGNNEQFF TGTGCCAGCAATCAGGGGGCGGGAGTGGGGAACAATGAGCAGTTCTTC
. TRBJ2-3 . TRBV28 CASSPLGQGSLTDTQYF TGTGCCAGCAGTCCCCTAGGGCAGGGTTCCCTCACAGATACGCAGTATTTT
once TRBJ2-2 . TRBV18 CASSPTHPNTGELFF TGTGCCAGCTCACCAACACATCCGAACACCGGGGAGCTGTTTTTT
. TRBJ1-5 TRBD1 TRBV19 CASSVGQGGLGPQHF TGTGCCAGTAGTGTCGGACAGGGGGGTTTAGGGCCCCAGCATTTT
. TRBJ2-5 . TRBV28 CASSYGGRETQYF TGTGCCAGCAGTTACGGGGGGCGGGAGACCCAGTACTTC
few TRBJ1-5 . TRBV2 CASRRQLVQPQHF TGTGCCAGCAGACGACAACTTGTTCAGCCCCAGCATTTT